This note documents a single TCR beta chain sequence. The data were produced by immunoSEQ multiplex PCR, yet TCRdb's version contains in-frame clones alone and is incomplete. This table has 90,000 to 110,000 clones, approximately 83% appearing once. These data are taken from a study of blood T cell repertoires in COVID-19. Germline assignment: CDR1 KGHSY and CDR2 FQNENV. The V and J ends lost 5 bases and 1 base, in that order; junction bases with no gene match: 3. The CDR3 totals 14 residues. The rearrangement links TRBV16 to TRBJ2-7; 9 bases map to TRBD1. The TCR originated in a man aged 45-65 years with acute or convalescent COVID-19. The sample taken for sequencing was peripheral blood. For the CDR3, the DNA is TGTGCCAGCAGCTATGGGACAGGGTCCTACGAGCAGTACTTC. Translating gives CASSYGTGSYEQYF.